This T cell receptor beta chain originates from a study of shared T cell receptors in the human thymus. Here immunoSEQ multiplex PCR was the method, and the copy in TCRdb shows in-frame clones only, minus some. This repertoire shows approximately 760,000 clones, 80% to 90% found once; its top ten account for over 0.008%. Only one count was recorded for this clone. The same CDR3 arises from other DNA sequences in this sample as well. The V end was cut by 1 base, the J end by 0 bases, with 16 bases between. The CDR3 is made up of 17 amino acids. Germline values: CDR1 GTSNPN, CDR2 SVGIG (reference sequence). The same sample was also used in a study of human thymus T cells. That source reports: Corrective heart surgery yielded the resections from which the thymus tissue came. Related research described thymic repertoires that were highly overlapping among unrelated individuals.

Sequencing input: thymocytes. The receptor comes from a girl less than two years old with a congenital heart defect. This sequence joins TRBV30 and TRBJ1-5; TRBD1 is a possible D gene (6 bases). The CDR3 here is CAWSAGRGVPSNQPQHF. In DNA form, the CDR3 reads TGTGCCTGGAGTGCGGGCAGGGGAGTTCCTAGCAATCAGCCCCAGCATTTT.